Presented here are 28 T cell receptor beta chains from one specimen sequenced in a study of blood T cells in healthy people across ages. A second about 7 to 11 cycle PCR used barcoded and J-beta primers. TCRdb reprocessed the 5' RACE reads with MiXCR, giving one entry per CDR3 protein. The sample lists about 1.1 million distinct CDR3 sequences; roughly two fifths were seen once. The sequencing sample was made of blood. The origin of the receptors is a man in his late teens or twenties in good health.

A word on this clonotype: A much larger clone is a single base away; this may be a read error. The chain couples TRBV5-1 to TRBJ2-7; possibly TRBD2 for D (6 bases). The V and J ends lost 1 base and 7 bases respectively, with 18 bases between them. The V gene's germline CDR1 is SGHRS and CDR2 YFSETQ. The CDR3 runs to 15 residues. The CDR3 sequence is CASSLRGIPYNEQYF. Here the CDR3 DNA reads TGCGCCAGCAGCTTGCGCGGGATACCCTACAATGAGCAGTACTTC.

The chain joins TRBV20-1 to TRBJ1-5; tentatively, D is TRBD1 (5 bases). V was pared by 3 bases and J by 1 base, with 10 bases between. Germline V gene sequence: CDR1 DFQATT, CDR2 SNEGSKA (reference sequence). The CDR3 consists of 14 residues. CDR3 sequence: CSASDSWSNQPQHF. CDR3 in DNA: TGCAGTGCTAGTGACAGTTGGAGCAATCAGCCCCAGCATTTT.

The rearrangement joins TRBV4-2 to TRBJ2-1; 10 bases match TRBD2. The CDR3 length is 17 residues. CDR1 and CDR2 from the germline V gene are LGHNA and YNFKEQ. Germline trimming cut 1 base from V and 7 bases from J; bases unmatched to any gene: 10. CDR3 in DNA: TGTGCCAGCAGCCAAGCGGGACGAGCGGGGGGGCAGAATGAGCAGTTCTTC. It encodes CASSQAGRAGGQNEQFF.

The genes are TRBV6-6 and TRBJ1-5; a weak D match, TRBD1 (5 bases). The V and J ends lost 6 bases and 0 bases respectively, with 12 bases between them. CDR3 length equals 15 residues. CDR1 is MNHNY, CDR2 SVGAGI, per germline (reference sequence). CDR3 amino acids: CASSRLGDSNQPQHF. The CDR3 coding sequence is TGTGCCAGCAGCCGCTTAGGGGATAGCAATCAGCCCCAGCATTTT.

This chain connects TRBV7-3 to TRBJ2-2; D not resolved. This CDR3 region has 14 residues. The germline V and J ends were trimmed by 6 bases and 0 bases, with 8 bases remaining between them. Looked up from germline, CDR1 is SGHTA and CDR2 is FQGTGA. Here the CDR3 DNA reads TGTGCCAGCAGTCCGGAAACGAACACCGGGGAGCTGTTTTTT. Translation gives CASSPETNTGELFF.

V usage is TRBV4-3 and J usage is TRBJ2-1, with unresolved D. The germline gives CDR1 LGHNA, CDR2 YSLEER. With 0 bases removed from V and 3 bases from J, the gap between germline ends came to 9 bases. This CDR3 region has 15 residues. CDR3 residues: CASSQDVKGYNEQFF. The CDR3 DNA sequence: TGCGCCAGCAGCCAAGATGTAAAGGGCTACAATGAGCAGTTCTTC.

The CDR3 protein is CASSELAGEADTQYF. The CDR3 DNA sequence: TGTGCCAGCAGTGAACTAGCGGGGGAGGCAGATACGCAGTATTTT. The gene calls are TRBV12-3 or TRBV12-4 and TRBJ2-3; TRBD2 matches 11 bases. This CDR3 has 15 amino acids. Trimming at V came to 5 bases and at J to 4 bases, leaving 5 bases not matched to a gene.

This rearrangement joins TRBV20-1 to TRBJ2-3; 7 nucleotides align to TRBD2. Trimming cost V 5 bases and J 1 base; bases outside gene matches: 6. The CDR3 sequence is 14 residues long. Looked up from germline, CDR1 is DFQATT and CDR2 is SNEGSKA (reference sequence). CDR3 nucleotides: TGCAGTGCTGGGGGACTACAGGGCACAGATACGCAGTATTTT. It encodes CSAGGLQGTDTQYF.

The V and J genes are TRBV2 and TRBJ2-5; possibly TRBD1 or TRBD2 for D (6 bases each). CDR1 SNHLY and CDR2 FYNNEI come from the germline V gene. The CDR3 is 14 residues long. V was trimmed by 3 bases and J by 11 bases, leaving 19 bases between them. In nucleotides, the CDR3 is TGTGCCAGCAGTGACGAGGGGGGTAAAAATGAGCAGTACTTC. Its protein product is CASSDEGGKNEQYF.

Regarding this clonotype: One end of the junction does not line up with germline, which may come from a read error. J is TRBJ2-4 and V is TRBV7-7; 13 nucleotides agree with TRBD2. The closer fit of TRBJ2-5 to the DNA end suggests the J call may be wrong. This CDR3 is 16 amino acids long. The V gene's germline CDR1 is SSHAT and CDR2 FNYEAQ (reference sequence). CDR3 nucleotides: TGTGCTAGCAGCTTAGCACTAGCGGGGGGGAAAGAGACCCAGTACTTC. This gives the protein CASSLALAGGKETQYF.

The rearrangement links TRBV4-2 to TRBJ1-1, with TRBD1 matching over 9 bases. The germline V gene has CDR1 LGHNA and CDR2 YNFKEQ. This CDR3 is built from 17 residues. Trimming took 6 bases from V and 2 from J; bases not matched to a gene: 13. CDR3 sequence (DNA): TGTGCCAGCAGAATCCGCGATACGACAGGGGGAAACACTGAAGCTTTCTTT. Its protein product is CASRIRDTTGGNTEAFF.

The chain is built from TRBV5-5 and TRBJ2-7; 12 nucleotides align to TRBD2. CDR3 size: 17 residues. Germline V gives CDR1 SGHKS, CDR2 YYEKEE (reference sequence). Trimming cost V 2 bases and J 0 bases; bases outside gene matches: 6. The CDR3 region is CASSFGLAGTVSYEQYF. In nucleotides, the CDR3 is TGTGCCAGCAGCTTTGGACTAGCGGGAACCGTCTCCTACGAGCAGTACTTC. Full variable domain (remainder filled in from reference TRBV5-5 and TRBJ2-7): DAGVTQSPTHLIKTRGQQVTLRCSPISGHKSVSWYQQVLGQGPQFIFQYYEKEERGRGNFPDRFSARQFPNYSSELNVNALLLGDSALYLCASSFGLAGTVSYEQYFGPGTRLTVT.

The V gene is TRBV4-1, the J gene TRBJ2-1, with a tentative D call TRBD1 (6 bases). The V end was cut by 3 bases, the J end by 3 bases, with 18 bases between. Germline values: CDR1 MGHRA, CDR2 YSYEKL. The CDR3 is 17 amino acids. CDR3 coding DNA: TGCGCCAGCAGCCAGACAGGACATCTCAATATCTACAATGAGCAGTTCTTC. Protein sequence: CASSQTGHLNIYNEQFF.

This clonotype has just a few counts. The J gene is TRBJ2-5, the V gene TRBV10-3; D ambiguous. Trimming pared 8 bases from V and 2 bases from J, leaving 12 bases between. Germline V lookup: CDR1 ENHRY, CDR2 SYGVKD. This CDR3 is 13 amino acids long. The DNA for the CDR3 is TGTGCCATCGCCAACTTGGGGCAAGAGACCCAGTACTTC. Amino acid sequence: CAIANLGQETQYF.

The chain uses TRBV6-5 and TRBJ1-2; D is unresolved. Deletions cut 9 bases from V and 0 bases from J, with 11 bases between. The CDR3 has 13 amino acids. The germline gives CDR1 MNHEY, CDR2 SVGAGI. The CDR3: CASISGTNYGYTF. The CDR3 DNA reads as TGTGCCAGTATATCAGGAACTAACTATGGCTACACCTTC.

V and J are TRBV9 and TRBJ1-1; tentatively, D is TRBD1 (5 bases). Looked up from germline, CDR1 is SGDLS and CDR2 is YYNGEE. The CDR3 sequence is 13 residues long. Deletions cut 4 bases from V and 5 bases from J, with 12 bases between. CDR3 region: CASSPSDKTEAFF. In nucleotides, the CDR3 is TGTGCCAGCAGCCCGTCGGACAAAACTGAAGCTTTCTTT.

This rearrangement joins TRBV5-6 to TRBJ1-2; D gene ambiguous. This CDR3 comprises 16 residues. Trimming removed 4 bases from V and 3 bases from J, with 19 bases in between. Germline assignment: CDR1 SGHDT and CDR2 YYEEEE. CDR3 nucleotide sequence: TGTGCCAGCAGCGCCCCCAAGTACGGGCAGGACTATGGCTACACCTTC. Translation: CASSAPKYGQDYGYTF.

This chain joins TRBV28 and TRBJ2-5; 10 nucleotides match TRBD2. The junction had 6 bases not matched to a gene; V was cut back by 6 bases and J by 2 bases. The germline V gene encodes CDR1 MDHEN and CDR2 SYDVKM. The CDR3 extends over 15 amino acids. CDR3 sequence reads: CASRRLAGYQETQYF. CDR3 DNA: TGTGCCAGCAGGAGACTAGCGGGTTATCAAGAGACCCAGTACTTC.

This clonotype is a singleton in its sample. The rearrangement links TRBV10-3 to TRBJ1-1; D call uncertain. Germline V gene lookup returns CDR1 ENHRY and CDR2 SYGVKD. Trimming removed 6 bases from V and 0 bases from J, with 17 bases in between. This CDR3 comprises 16 residues. The DNA for the CDR3 is TGTGCCATCAGGAGCCCGAACGCGCGGTTGAACACTGAAGCTTTCTTT. Translating gives CAIRSPNARLNTEAFF.

The genes are TRBV12-3 or TRBV12-4 and TRBJ1-2, with D unresolved. V was trimmed by 2 bases and J by 1 base, leaving 17 bases between them. CDR3 length: 17 residues. DNA of the CDR3: TGTGCCAGCAGTTTAATCCGGTTGGCAGAAAATAACTATGGCTACACCTTC. This codes for CASSLIRLAENNYGYTF.

The gene calls are TRBV4-3 and TRBJ2-1; no clear D gene. The germline V gene encodes CDR1 LGHNA and CDR2 YSLEER. The V end lost 2 bases, the J end lost 13 bases, and 21 bases lay between the germline ends. The CDR3 is 15 amino acids. The CDR3 reads CASSQQGGQQETQFF. CDR3 in DNA: TGCGCCAGCAGCCAACAAGGTGGCCAGCAAGAGACCCAGTTCTTC.

The chain joins TRBV7-9 to TRBJ1-5; 8 bases align to TRBD1. Per the germline V gene, CDR1 is SEHNR and CDR2 is FQNEAQ (reference sequence). CDR3 length: 19 amino acids. J was trimmed by 3 bases and V by 0 bases; bases with no gene match: 13. The DNA of the CDR3 is TGTGCCAGCAGCTTAGCGAAAGGGGCAGGGGGCGAGTTCAATCAGCCCCAGCATTTT. Protein product: CASSLAKGAGGEFNQPQHF.

This chain links TRBV28 with TRBJ2-7; D might be TRBD1 or TRBD2, each matching 6 bases. The V end was cut by 2 bases, the J end by 2 bases, with 19 bases between. CDR1 is MDHEN and CDR2 is SYDVKM in the germline V gene. The CDR3 length is 17 residues. This CDR3 is CASSLPRGQGGTYEQYF. The CDR3 DNA reads TGTGCCAGCAGTTTACCCAGGGGTCAGGGAGGCACCTACGAGCAGTACTTC.

This clonotype was counted only a few times. The chain employs TRBV2 and TRBJ2-5; no firm D call. The CDR3 sequence is 11 residues long. Germline CDR1 reads SNHLY; CDR2 reads FYNNEI. Trimming pared 8 bases from V and 5 bases from J, leaving 9 bases between. As DNA, the CDR3 is TGTGCCAGCGGCAATCGGGAGACCCAGTACTTC. It translates to CASGNRETQYF.

This chain uses TRBV5-5 with TRBJ1-4; unclear D gene. Trimming took off 2 bases at V and 8 bases at J, with 13 bases between the two ends. The CDR3 runs 14 residues. Looked up from germline, CDR1 is SGHKS and CDR2 is YYEKEE (reference sequence). The CDR3 region is CASSFPAQQEKLFF. The CDR3 coding sequence is TGTGCCAGCAGCTTCCCGGCTCAGCAGGAAAAACTGTTTTTT.

There are many counts of this clonotype. The chain joins TRBV7-8 to TRBJ2-5; D assignment may be TRBD1 or TRBD2 (5 bases each). Germline V gene lookup returns CDR1 SGHVS and CDR2 FQNEAQ. V shed 3 bases and J shed 2 bases, with 7 bases lying between them. CDR3 length: 13 amino acids. The CDR3 nucleotides read TGTGCCAGCAGCTTGGGGGAGCAAGAGACCCAGTACTTC. Its protein product is CASSLGEQETQYF.

The chain employs TRBV12-3 or TRBV12-4 and TRBJ2-4; D possibly corresponds to TRBD1 (5 bases). CDR3 size: 16 residues. Trimming left V 3 bases short and J 8 bases short, with 20 bases between. The CDR3 protein is CASSLGQDIVGDIQYF. The CDR3 nucleotides read TGTGCCAGCAGTTTGGGGCAGGATATTGTAGGGGACATTCAGTACTTC.

A word on this clonotype: Relative to the germline gene, one junction end is altered; a read error may explain this. V is TRBV7-2 and J is TRBJ2-3; TRBD2 is a possible D gene (5 bases). The CDR3 covers 14 residues. The germline CDR1 and CDR2 sequences are SGHTA and FQGNSA. The CDR3 sequence is CASSVALATDTQYF. In DNA, the CDR3 is TGTGCCAGCAGCGTAGCGTTAGCGACAGATACGCAGTATTTT.